This T cell receptor beta chain was sequenced in a study of patients and donors after allogeneic stem cell transplantation (dated by TCRdb to about 2020). The library was obtained by RT-PCR. The instrument was a NextSeq 550. TCRdb ran its own pipeline on the public reads, namely fastp trimming at Q25 and MiXCR clone calling, and kept in-frame beta chains. Rows matching on CDR3 protein sequence are summarized as one entry with the most common DNA and genes. Within this sample are about a million distinct CDR3 sequences, with about a sixth of them counted one time only. Around 6% of the sample rests with the top ten. Spanning cysteine to phenylalanine, the CDR3 consists of 13 amino acids. CDR3 DNA is the only sequence kept; it has 39 bases, read in frame from the first base. The germline V gene encodes CDR1 LGHDT and CDR2 YNNKEL (reference sequence). Trimmed from V: 2 bases; trimmed from J: 6 bases; junction bases lacking a gene match: 3.

This clonotype was counted between two and nine times. The antigen it binds to is not known. It has no much larger one-base neighbor in the sample; base qualities were not kept. Sequences were obtained from blood, either unsorted or a sorted T cell fraction (not recorded which). The receptor's source is a human donor who was either an allogeneic HSCT recipient or a stem cell or donor lymphocyte infusion donor (not recorded which). It is not recorded whose cells these are; they may come from a transplant donor. The rearranged chain carries TRBV3-1 and TRBJ1-2, and 7 junctional nucleotides match TRBD1. The DNA reads as follows: TGTGCCAGCAGCCAACGGGACAGCGATGGCTACACCTTC. Its protein product is CASSQRDSDGYTF.